This T cell receptor (beta chain) was sequenced for a study of blood T cell repertoires in COVID-19. Study information: Samples representing acute and convalescent COVID-19 were sourced from the United States, Italy and Spain. The analysed material was cDNA or gDNA that came from T cells, B-cell-depleted T cells, or PBMCs.

Cohorts were determined from participant-reported clinical history. The CDR3 is 16 amino acids. The germline gives CDR1 LNHDA, CDR2 SQIVND (reference sequence). Trimming removed 3 bases at V and 0 bases at J, with 9 bases between. Authors' processing steps: It was from reference gene primer amplification that nucleated cell counts were estimated. TCRdb's copy holds only in-frame clones and misses some; the assay was immunoSEQ multiplex PCR. V and J calls and clone size follow that table, whereas D and trimming were derived from the DNA. The sample has about 270,000 clones, around 90% seen once. About this clone itself: This sample also contains other DNA sequences that code for the same CDR3.

V and J are TRBV19 and TRBJ1-6, with D hard to call. The sequence derives from a woman between 40 and 55 years old with acute COVID-19. Sequencing input: PBMCs or T cells enriched from blood (not recorded which). CDR3 nucleotides: TGTGCCAGTAGTATCTCCGGGAGCTCCTATAATTCACCCCTCCACTTT. This codes for CASSISGSSYNSPLHF.